This entry describes one TCR beta chain. TCRdb's table, derived via immunoSEQ multiplex PCR, lists solely in-frame clones and lacks some. The table has tens of thousands of clones, around 80% seen once. The CDR3 length is 16 residues. Germline V gene sequence: CDR1 SNHLY, CDR2 FYNNEI. Trimming stripped 7 bases from V and 4 bases from J, with 22 bases between. This sample is part of a study of blood T cell repertoires in COVID-19. The sequence was collected from a woman aged 60-70 years with acute or convalescent COVID-19. V and J are TRBV2 and TRBJ2-5; a possible D gene is TRBD1 (6 bases). The specimen sequenced was peripheral blood. The CDR3 bases are TGTGCCAGCACCGAGGGGGTATTGGGGTTTAGAGAGACCCAGTACTTC. Its translation: CASTEGVLGFRETQYF.